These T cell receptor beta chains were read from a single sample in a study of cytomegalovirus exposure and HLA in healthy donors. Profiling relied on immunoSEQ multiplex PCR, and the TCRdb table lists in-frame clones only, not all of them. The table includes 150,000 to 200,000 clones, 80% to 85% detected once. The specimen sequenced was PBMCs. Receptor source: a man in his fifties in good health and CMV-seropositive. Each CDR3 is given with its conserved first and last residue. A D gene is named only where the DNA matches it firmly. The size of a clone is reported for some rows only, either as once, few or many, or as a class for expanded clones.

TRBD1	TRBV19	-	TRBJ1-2	CASNPQGASNYGYTF	TGTGCCAGTAACCCCCAGGGGGCTTCCAACTATGGCTACACCTTC
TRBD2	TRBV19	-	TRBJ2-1	CASMSRERYNEQFF	TGTGCCAGTATGTCGCGGGAGAGATACAATGAGCAGTTCTTC
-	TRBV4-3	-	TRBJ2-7	CASSQVDGGIYEQYF	TGCGCCAGCAGCCAAGTGGATGGGGGGATCTACGAGCAGTACTTC
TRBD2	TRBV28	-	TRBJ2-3	CASSLSASGPSTDTQYF	TGTGCCAGCAGTTTATCGGCTAGCGGACCTAGCACAGATACGCAGTATTTT
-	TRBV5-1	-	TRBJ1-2	CASSLDGGNYGYTF	TGCGCCAGCAGCTTGGATGGCGGAAACTATGGCTACACCTTC
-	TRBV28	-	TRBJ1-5	CASSSQETLSNQPQHF	TGTGCCAGCAGTTCACAGGAGACCCTTAGCAATCAGCCCCAGCATTTT
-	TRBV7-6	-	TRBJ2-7	CASSLGQGNEQYF	TGTGCCAGCAGCTTGGGGCAGGGAAACGAGCAGTACTTC
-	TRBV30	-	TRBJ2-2	CAWSVGAGTGELFF	TGTGCCTGGAGTGTGGGGGCGGGCACCGGGGAGCTGTTTTTT
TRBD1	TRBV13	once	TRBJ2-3	CASNTWDSPRSEADTQYF	TGTGCCAGCAACACTTGGGACAGTCCCAGGTCTGAGGCAGATACGCAGTATTTT
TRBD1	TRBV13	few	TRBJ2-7	CASSKGQTYEQYF	TGTGCCAGCAGCAAGGGACAGACCTACGAGCAGTACTTC
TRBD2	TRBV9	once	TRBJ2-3	CASSVLPGLAAFTDTQYF	TGTGCCAGCAGCGTCCTCCCGGGACTAGCGGCTTTCACAGATACGCAGTATTTT
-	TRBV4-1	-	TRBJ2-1	CASSQEGRRGEQFF	TGCGCCAGCAGCCAAGAGGGCAGGAGGGGTGAGCAGTTCTTC
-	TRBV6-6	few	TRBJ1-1	CASTQSSHKNTEAFF	TGTGCCAGCACCCAATCATCACATAAGAACACTGAAGCTTTCTTT
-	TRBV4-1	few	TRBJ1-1	CASSQEQGSNTEAFF	TGCGCCAGCAGCCAAGAACAGGGATCGAACACTGAAGCTTTCTTT
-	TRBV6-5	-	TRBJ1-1	CASIRGGPNTEAFF	TGTGCCAGCATAAGGGGTGGGCCGAACACTGAAGCTTTCTTT
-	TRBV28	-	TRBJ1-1	CASSALENTEAFF	TGTGCCAGCAGTGCCCTAGAGAACACTGAAGCTTTCTTT
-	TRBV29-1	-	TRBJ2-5	CSVEVFGTFETQYF	TGCAGCGTTGAAGTGTTCGGGACTTTTGAGACCCAGTACTTC
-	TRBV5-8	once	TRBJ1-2	CASSLNRNYGYTF	TGTGCCAGCAGCTTGAACAGGAACTATGGCTACACCTTC
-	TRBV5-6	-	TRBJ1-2	CASSQGHLYGYTF	TGTGCCAGCAGCCAGGGACACCTTTATGGCTACACCTTC